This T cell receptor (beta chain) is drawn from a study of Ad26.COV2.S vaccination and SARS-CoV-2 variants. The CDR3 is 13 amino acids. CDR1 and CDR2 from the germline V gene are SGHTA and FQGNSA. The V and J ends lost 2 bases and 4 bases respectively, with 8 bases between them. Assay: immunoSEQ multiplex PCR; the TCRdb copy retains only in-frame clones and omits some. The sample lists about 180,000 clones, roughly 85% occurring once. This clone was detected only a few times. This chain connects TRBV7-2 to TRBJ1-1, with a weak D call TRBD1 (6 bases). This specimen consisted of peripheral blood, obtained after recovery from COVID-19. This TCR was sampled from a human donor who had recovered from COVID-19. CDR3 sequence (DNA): TGTGCCAGCAGCTTAAAGGGGGTCACTGAAGCTTTCTTT. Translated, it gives CASSLKGVTEAFF.